This T cell receptor (beta chain) is drawn from a study of blood T cells in healthy people across ages. The authors drew ten milliliters of peripheral blood from each donor. With a J-beta primer mix and a sample-barcoded 5' primer, a second PCR ran roughly 6 to 12 cycles. All cDNA molecules were each tagged by a template-switch adaptor with 12 random nucleotides. TCRdb analysed the 5' RACE reads with MiXCR anew, one entry per CDR3 protein. In the table there are 1.5 million or so distinct CDR3 sequences, approximately 43% of which are singletons. This clonotype was observed a few times. The target antigen is unknown. Study-level results: With age, beta diversity per million T cells declined roughly linearly, significantly by about 40. The donors' CMV status was not determined, possibly confounding changes in expanded clonotypes.

The sequencing input was blood. This TCR was sampled from a woman in her late teens or twenties in good health.

The CDR3 bases are TGTGCCAGCAGGCCCCTTTCGGGAGGAGGCAATGAGCAGTACTTC. Translation gives CASRPLSGGGNEQYF. This chain links TRBV11-2 with TRBJ2-7, with 7 bases fitting TRBD2. CDR3 size: 15 residues. Germline V gene sequence: CDR1 SGHAT, CDR2 FQNNGV. The trim removed 6 bases at V and 7 bases at J, leaving 15 bases unmatched.